This T cell receptor beta chain emerged from a study of blood T cell repertoires in COVID-19 (dated by TCRdb to the early 2020s). Describing the broader study: Collaborator samples came from the United States, Italy and Spain and covered acute and convalescent phases of COVID-19. The material from the prospective study consisted of cDNA or gDNA derived from T cells, B-cell-depleted T cells, or PBMCs. Deeply sampled blood TCRbeta repertoires from subjects exposed to, actively infected with, or recovered from COVID-19 were included in the dataset. A freely available public database, intended as a resource for researchers studying the immune response to SARS-CoV-2, is where the repertoires were released. The samples were drawn from two sources: the first 160 participants of the ongoing ImmuneRACE study, and fewer than 1,500 subjects contributed by 6 global collaborators. A de-identified subject ID, COVID-19 status, age in years and sex were almost always included in the sample metadata. Where HLA class I and class II types were available, the types were taken from metadata supplied by the sample provider, not from assay-based typing.

Samples from volunteer blood donors who had recovered from COVID-19 were contributed by a second Seattle source. Whole blood was collected in K2EDTA tubes by collaborating institutions according to the institutions' own protocols. For TCRbeta analysis, collaborators shipped samples in one of three forms: frozen whole blood, isolated PBMCs, or DNA extracted from either of those sample types. TCRbeta CDR3 regions were amplified from genomic DNA using the immunoSEQ Assay, a bias-controlled multiplex PCR. As for the authors' bioinformatics: Within the assay, amplification of reference gene primers was used to estimate how many nucleated cells each sample contained. To quantify the absolute abundance of each unique TCRbeta CDR3 rearrangement, sequence reads were collapsed and filtered. For each sample, productive Simpson clonality was calculated as the square root of Simpson's diversity index across productive rearrangements. This is the immuneACCESS table as TCRdb keeps it, with only in-frame sequences that have V and J called. A part of the clones is gone; compared with another copy, unresolved V genes explain less than half, and the rest is unexplained. That table gives V, J and clone size, and the DNA gave D and trimming. Recorded for this sample are about 220,000 clones; around 80% of them occurred a single time. The top ten constitute approximately 2% of the sample.

Summary of the overall study and its limitations: How much clinical and demographic metadata was included differed by source and by participant, and the metadata was provided uncurated.

A word on this clone: What this receptor recognizes is not known. No much larger clone is present one base from it, and per-base qualities are unavailable.

CDR1 and CDR2, looked up from the germline V gene, are ENHRY and SYGVKD. Inclusive of the bounding cysteine and phenylalanine, the CDR3 is 16 residues long. This entry keeps only the CDR3 DNA: 48 bases, framed from base 1. Trimming takes 0 bases off V and 7 bases off J; junction bases not matched to a gene: 5. The rearrangement combines TRBV10-3 with TRBJ2-1; TRBD2 lines up with 11 middle nucleotides. The clonotype was recovered from a man aged 40-50 years who had recovered from COVID-19. The source material was peripheral blood. The CDR3 is CAISESRIAGGNEQFF. The nucleotide sequence is given as TGTGCCATCAGTGAGTCGAGGATAGCGGGGGGGAATGAGCAGTTCTTC.